This T cell receptor (beta chain) came from a study of T cell repertoires in ileal Crohn's disease. Overall study context: Every patient was operated on for stricturing (roughly 60%) or penetrating (about 40%) complications.

Study-wide results and caveats: Mucosal expansions were suggested to be mainly CD8 T cells.

The CDR3 spans 16 residues. V shed 8 bases and J 6 bases; nucleotides not matched to a gene: 15. The germline V gene has CDR1 SEHNR and CDR2 FQNEAQ (reference sequence). To note about this clone: The antigen is not known.

Five hundred nanograms of biopsy DNA per sample underwent TCRB immunosequencing. Data came from immunoSEQ multiplex PCR; TCRdb stores just in-frame clones and leaves some out. The data contain about 7,400 clones, roughly 81% of them singletons. The rearrangement joins TRBV7-9 to TRBJ2-1; 8 bases match TRBD2. Input material: ileal tissue. This TCR was recovered from an adult with Crohn's disease. The CDR3 DNA follows: TGTGCCAGCGGAGGTTGGGCGGGAGGCCGTACCAATGAGCAGTTCTTC. Protein product: CASGGWAGGRTNEQFF. The whole variable domain, filled in from reference TRBV7-9 and TRBJ2-1, reads DTGVSQNPRHKITKRGQNVTFRCDPISEHNRLYWYRQTLGQGPEFLTYFQNEAQLEKSRLLSDRFSAERPKGSFSTLEIQRTEQGDSAMYLCASGGWAGGRTNEQFFGPGTRLTVL.